This TCR beta chain was retrieved from a study of immune evolution from preneoplasia to lung adenocarcinoma. Patient tissue came from resections in Japan or China, 2014–2017. From germline, CDR1 is SQVTM and CDR2 ANQGSEA. V was pared by 3 bases and J by 0 bases, with 10 bases between. This CDR3 is 14 amino acids long. Some clones are missing from TCRdb's copy, which holds only in-frame ones; the method was immunoSEQ multiplex PCR. The sample lists under 45,000 clones, approximately 80% seen once, with about 4.7% in the top ten. Sequenced sample: FFPE invasive lung adenocarcinoma tissue. The J gene is TRBJ2-3, the V gene TRBV29-1; maybe TRBD2 (5 bases). This clonotype was obtained from a person between 55 and 69 years old with lung adenocarcinoma. The CDR3 reads CSVDRAVSTDTQYF. In DNA form, the CDR3 reads TGCAGCGTTGACAGAGCGGTTAGCACAGATACGCAGTATTTT.